This T cell receptor beta chain was sequenced during a study of blood T cell repertoires in COVID-19. On the study more broadly: The samples span acute and convalescent COVID-19 from the United States, Italy and Spain.

Assay: immunoSEQ multiplex PCR; the TCRdb copy retains only in-frame clones and omits some. The sample includes fewer than 250,000 clones, 87% of them seen just once. The germline gives CDR1 KGHSH, CDR2 LQKENI. This CDR3 is built from 13 residues. The V end was cut by 0 bases, the J end by 5 bases, with 8 bases between. What was sequenced was PBMCs or T cells enriched from blood (not recorded which). The TCR was taken from a woman aged 25 to 39 with acute COVID-19. The chain has TRBV18 and TRBJ2-7, with D possibly matching TRBD2 (6 bases). The CDR3 DNA follows: TGTGCCAGCTCACCACCGGCGGGACACGAGCAGTACTTC. It is translated as CASSPPAGHEQYF. The complete variable domain, with remaining parts taken from reference TRBV18 and TRBJ2-7, reads NAGVMQNPRHLVRRRGQEARLRCSPMKGHSHVYWYRQLPEEGLKFMVYLQKENIIDESGMPKERFSAEFPKEGPSILRIQQVVRGDSAAYFCASSPPAGHEQYFGPGTRLTVT.